The 14 T cell receptor beta chains presented below share a single source sample, sequenced in a study of blood T cell repertoires in COVID-19. Measured with immunoSEQ multiplex PCR; TCRdb has only the in-frame clones, and not every one. In the table there are 200,000 to 250,000 clones, roughly 80% of which are singletons. Specimen: peripheral blood. The receptor source for this set is a young woman with acute or convalescent COVID-19.

The chain uses TRBV27 and TRBJ1-5; D perhaps matches TRBD1 (5 bases). Trimming cost V 0 bases and J 11 bases, with 8 bases left between them. CDR1 is MNHEY and CDR2 is SMNVEV in the germline V gene (reference sequence). The CDR3 runs to 12 residues. The CDR3: CASSLSGGAQHF. The CDR3 nucleotides read TGTGCCAGCAGTTTATCGGGGGGGGCCCAGCATTTT.

The chain combines TRBV2 with TRBJ1-3; 8 bases map to TRBD1. The CDR3 consists of 15 residues. V trimming: 7 bases; J trimming: 4 bases; junction bases outside the gene matches: 9. The V gene's germline CDR1 is SNHLY and CDR2 FYNNEI. Here the CDR3 DNA reads TGTGCCAGCACCACCCAGGGGGCGCGAGGAAACACCATATATTTT. This codes for CASTTQGARGNTIYF.

CDR3 residues: CASSVMSSVNNEQFF. CDR3 DNA sequence: TGTGCCAGCAGCGTAATGTCTAGCGTTAACAATGAGCAGTTCTTC. V is TRBV9 and J is TRBJ2-1; maybe TRBD2 (6 bases). From germline, CDR1 is SGDLS and CDR2 YYNGEE. The V end was cut by 1 base, the J end by 5 bases, with 13 bases between. The CDR3 sequence is 15 residues long.

The rearrangement uses TRBV6-5 and TRBJ1-3; D unclear. The CDR3 is 15 residues long. The V gene's germline CDR1 is MNHEY and CDR2 SVGAGI. V was cut by 5 bases and J by 0 bases, with 11 bases left in between. The CDR3 loop is CASSRTESSGNTIYF. The CDR3, as DNA: TGTGCCAGCAGTCGAACAGAGAGCTCTGGAAACACCATATATTTT.

The chain recombines TRBV7-2 with TRBJ2-2, with D tentatively TRBD1 (5 bases). V was trimmed by 2 bases and J by 6 bases, leaving 10 bases between them. Looked up from germline, CDR1 is SGHTA and CDR2 is FQGNSA. CDR3 length: 14 amino acids. The DNA for the CDR3 is TGTGCCAGCAGCTTATTAGGCAGGGCCGGGGAGCTGTTTTTT. Amino acid sequence: CASSLLGRAGELFF.

CDR3 bases: TGTGCCAGTAGTACCGGGAGGGCCCCGAACAATGAGCAGTTCTTC. Protein sequence: CASSTGRAPNNEQFF. The chain recombines TRBV19 with TRBJ2-1; TRBD2 agrees at 8 bases. The J segment lost 5 bases and the V segment lost 4 bases, leaving 7 bases of the junction unmatched. The CDR3 length is 15 residues. Per the germline V gene, CDR1 is LNHDA and CDR2 is SQIVND (reference sequence).

The chain couples TRBV2 to TRBJ2-7; TRBD2 matches 7 bases. V was clipped by 7 bases and J by 2 bases; unmatched bases: 2. Germline V gene sequence: CDR1 SNHLY, CDR2 FYNNEI. The CDR3 consists of 12 residues. The chain's CDR3 is CASTGLAYEQYF. The CDR3 region has the DNA TGTGCCAGCACCGGACTAGCCTACGAGCAGTACTTC.

This clone was counted between two and nine times. The chain carries TRBV5-4 and TRBJ1-6, with 8 nucleotides matching TRBD1. Germline V gives CDR1 SGHNT, CDR2 YYREEE (reference sequence). V trimming: 6 bases; J trimming: 6 bases; junction bases outside the gene matches: 11. The CDR3 length is 16 residues. CDR3 DNA: TGTGCCAGCACCGACGTGACAGGGGAATTTAATTCACCCCTCCACTTT. Protein sequence: CASTDVTGEFNSPLHF.

The CDR3 DNA follows: TGTGCCAGCAGTCCGAGGGAGGACTATGGCTACACCTTC. Translating gives CASSPREDYGYTF. The chain joins TRBV12-3 or TRBV12-4 to TRBJ1-2; D remains unclear. The CDR3 sequence is 13 residues long. Trimming left V 5 bases short and J 3 bases short, with 10 bases between.

The chain couples TRBV10-3 to TRBJ1-6, with D possibly being TRBD1 (5 bases). This CDR3 is 14 amino acids long. Germline loops: CDR1 ENHRY, CDR2 SYGVKD. Trimming stripped 4 bases from V and 5 bases from J, with 9 bases between. The CDR3 here is CAISGDWDNSPLHF. The CDR3 DNA reads as TGTGCCATCAGTGGGGACTGGGATAATTCACCCCTCCACTTT.

This clone appeared a few times. The chain links TRBV5-1 to TRBJ1-2; TRBD1 might be the D (6 bases). The CDR3 extends over 15 amino acids. V was cut by 6 bases and J by 4 bases, with 19 bases left in between. Germline V CDR1 and CDR2: SGHRS, YFSETQ. The DNA of the CDR3 is TGCGCCAGCACCTCGGAGGAGAGGGGGGGCTATGGCTACACCTTC. Translating it yields CASTSEERGGYGYTF.

This chain connects TRBV2 to TRBJ2-7, with TRBD1 matching 7 bases. Trimming cost V 4 bases and J 0 bases; bases outside gene matches: 6. The CDR3 runs to 15 residues. Germline CDR1 SNHLY, CDR2 FYNNEI. CDR3 sequence reads: CASSGRDSNSYEQYF. In nucleotides, the CDR3 is TGTGCCAGCAGTGGACGGGACAGCAACTCCTACGAGCAGTACTTC.

This rearrangement joins TRBV3-1 (or the pseudogene TRBV3-2) to TRBJ1-5; D unresolved. Germline loops: CDR1 LGHDT, CDR2 YNNKEL (reference sequence). V lost 0 bases and J 7 bases, leaving 7 bases between the germline ends. The CDR3 has 13 amino acids. Here the CDR3 DNA reads TGTGCCAGCAGCCAAGACGGGTGGCAGCCCCAGCATTTT. It translates to CASSQDGWQPQHF.

The V and J genes are TRBV28 and TRBJ1-3, with 7 bases lining up with TRBD1. The germline V gene encodes CDR1 MDHEN and CDR2 SYDVKM. The CDR3 loop spans 16 amino acids. The ends lost 5 bases at V and 2 bases at J; junction bases unmatched: 9. The CDR3 DNA sequence: TGTGCCAGCAGTCTAACAGGGGTATTAACTGGAAACACCATATATTTT. Protein product: CASSLTGVLTGNTIYF.